One T cell receptor (beta chain) is described in this entry. Profiled with immunoSEQ multiplex PCR; TCRdb holds only in-frame clones, not every one. The sample yields roughly 53,000 clones, approximately 84% seen once. This specimen belongs to a study of OX40 agonist ivuxolimab in advanced cancers. Study as a whole: Ivuxolimab is a fully human IgG2 antibody that activates OX40 (CD134). Patients with prior anti-PD-1, anti-PD-L1 or anti-CTLA-4 therapy were eligible; approximately 40% had some. Every 2 weeks, patients received ivuxolimab intravenously, dosed at 0.01 to 10 mg/kg.

V dropped 8 bases and J dropped 4; count of bases not matched to a gene: 13. This CDR3 comprises 15 residues. The germline V gene encodes CDR1 MNHEY and CDR2 SVGAGI. The input for sequencing was CD4+ or CD8+ T cells sorted from blood, taken in a trial of the OX40 agonist ivuxolimab. The TCR comes from an adult with an advanced solid tumor such as melanoma, head and neck, liver or kidney cancer. The chain employs TRBV6-5 and TRBJ2-7, with 8 bases aligning to TRBD1. Written as DNA, the CDR3 is TGTGCCAGCCAACCGGTGACAGGGGTCGGATACGAGCAGTACTTC. Translation gives CASQPVTGVGYEQYF.